A single sample gave rise to the 4 T cell receptor beta chains below, sequenced in a study of blood T cell repertoires in COVID-19. The repertoire was sequenced with immunoSEQ multiplex PCR; TCRdb's copy has only in-frame clones and lacks some. This table holds approximately 250,000 clones, 80% to 90% found once. Sequencing used PBMCs or T cells enriched from blood (not recorded which). The receptors shown here come from a man under 40 with acute COVID-19.

The V and J genes are TRBV2 and TRBJ1-1; 7 nucleotides align to TRBD1. This CDR3 has 14 amino acids. CDR1 and CDR2 (germline): SNHLY, FYNNEI. Unmatched junction bases numbered 5, after V lost 7 bases and J lost 0 bases. The CDR3 loop reads CASMGDSLNTEAFF. As DNA, the CDR3 is TGTGCCAGCATGGGGGACAGCCTGAACACTGAAGCTTTCTTT.

This chain uses TRBV6-2 or TRBV6-3 with TRBJ2-2; D is unresolved. The CDR3 is 12 residues long. Germline loops: CDR1 MNHEY, CDR2 SVGEGT. V lost 5 bases and J lost 6, with 7 bases in between. The CDR3 DNA is TGTGCCAGCAGTAAACTTTCCGGGGAGCTGTTTTTT. Protein sequence: CASSKLSGELFF.

The chain joins TRBV7-3 to TRBJ1-2; TRBD1 might be the D (5 bases). The CDR3 totals 14 residues. The V gene's germline CDR1 is SGHTA and CDR2 FQGTGA. Deletions cut 0 bases from V and 9 bases from J, with 14 bases between. The CDR3 spells CASSLTSGEGSYTF. DNA for the CDR3: TGTGCCAGCAGCTTAACTTCGGGGGAAGGAAGCTACACCTTC.

The V and J genes are TRBV11-2 and TRBJ1-2; 7 bases are a match to TRBD1. V trimming: 4 bases; J trimming: 4 bases; junction bases outside the gene matches: 18. This CDR3 has 18 residues. Germline-derived CDR1 and CDR2 are SGHAT and FQNNGV. The CDR3 sequence is CASSSRTPRQGVSYGYTF. The CDR3 coding sequence is TGTGCCAGCAGCTCGCGAACGCCAAGACAGGGTGTAAGCTATGGCTACACCTTC.